This T cell receptor (beta chain) was profiled in a study of T cells in Graves' hyperthyroidism and ophthalmopathy. Study context: Staff took peripheral blood when the initial diagnosis was made, before any treatment began.

Graves' hyperthyroidism showing no ophthalmopathy progression within 18 months was considered stable. Subjects aged 18 to 65 presented with newly diagnosed hyperthyroidism of less than 2 months' duration. Study findings and constraints: The model predicted ophthalmopathy a median roughly six months before onset.

Template material for amplifying TCR beta CDR3 regions consisted of RNA transcripts. First-round RT-PCR with HTBI primers amplified the TCR CDR3 region. TCRdb re-derived calls from the multiplex PCR reads in MiXCR, one entry per CDR3 protein. The sample has approximately 590,000 distinct CDR3 sequences; roughly 14% are singletons. Germline V gene lookup returns CDR1 KGHSH and CDR2 LQKENI. CDR3 length: 15 residues. Trimming left V 5 bases short and J 6 bases short, with 17 bases between. Ten or more counts support this clonotype. The target antigen is unknown. This TCR was recovered from a woman in her 30s with Graves' hyperthyroidism. V and J are TRBV18 and TRBJ2-1, with TRBD2 as a possible D gene (6 bases). The source material was blood. CDR3 region: CASSARDSRLNEQFF. Here the CDR3 DNA reads TGTGCCAGCTCAGCCCGGGACTCCAGGCTCAATGAGCAGTTCTTC.